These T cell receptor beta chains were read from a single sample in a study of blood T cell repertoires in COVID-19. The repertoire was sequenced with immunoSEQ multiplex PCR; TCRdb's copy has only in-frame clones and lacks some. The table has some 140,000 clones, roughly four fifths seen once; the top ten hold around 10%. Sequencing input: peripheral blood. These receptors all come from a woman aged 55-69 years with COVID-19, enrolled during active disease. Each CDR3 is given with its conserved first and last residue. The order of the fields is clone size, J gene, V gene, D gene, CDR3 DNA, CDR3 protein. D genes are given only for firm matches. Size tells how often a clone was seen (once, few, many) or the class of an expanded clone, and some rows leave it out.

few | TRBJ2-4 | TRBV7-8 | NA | TGTGCCAGCAGCTTCAGCGGACCTTTCGCCAAAAACATTCAGTACTTC | CASSFSGPFAKNIQYF
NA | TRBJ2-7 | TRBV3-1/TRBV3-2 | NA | TGTGCCAGCAGCCAAGAACGGAGGGCATGGTACGAGCAGTACTTC | CASSQERRAWYEQYF
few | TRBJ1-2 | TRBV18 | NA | TGTGCCAGCTCACCAGCGTGGGGCGGAAACTATGGCTACACCTTC | CASSPAWGGNYGYTF
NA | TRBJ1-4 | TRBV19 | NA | TGTGCCAGTAGTACCTCGACTGGGTGGGATGAAAAACTGTTTTTT | CASSTSTGWDEKLFF
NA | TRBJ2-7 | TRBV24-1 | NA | TGTGCCACCGGTGACCTGCTAGGGGTGCAGTACTTC | CATGDLLGVQYF
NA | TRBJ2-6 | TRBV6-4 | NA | TGTGCCAGCAGCGTCTCTGGGGCCAACGTCCTGACTTTC | CASSVSGANVLTF
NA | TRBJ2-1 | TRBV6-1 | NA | TGTGCCAGCAGTGAAGCCGGGAACTCCTACAATGAGCAGTTCTTC | CASSEAGNSYNEQFF
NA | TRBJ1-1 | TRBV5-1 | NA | TGCGCCAGCCGAGACAGCTCCCGGAGAAGGGACACTGAAGCTTTCTTT | CASRDSSRRRDTEAFF
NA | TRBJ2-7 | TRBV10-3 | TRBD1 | TGTGCCACCAGCAGGCAGGGGGCGGAGTACGAGCAGTACTTC | CATSRQGAEYEQYF
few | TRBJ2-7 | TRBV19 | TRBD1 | TGTGCCAGTAGTACGCAGGACAGGGCACCGATCTACGAGCAGTACTTC | CASSTQDRAPIYEQYF
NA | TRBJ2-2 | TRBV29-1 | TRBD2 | TGCAGCGTTGGATTCCGAGGACTAGCGGGTAACACCGGGGAGCTGTTTTTT | CSVGFRGLAGNTGELFF
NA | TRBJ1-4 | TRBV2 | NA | TGTGCCAGCACGGGAGAAGGAGGTGAAAAACTGTTTTTT | CASTGEGGEKLFF
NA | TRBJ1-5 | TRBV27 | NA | TGTGCCAGCAGTCTGAGGGAAGATGTTCAGCCCCAGCATTTT | CASSLREDVQPQHF
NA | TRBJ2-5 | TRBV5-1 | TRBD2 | TGCGCCAGCAGCCCCCCTCTTGGGGGGGGCCAAGAGACCCAGTACTTC | CASSPPLGGGQETQYF
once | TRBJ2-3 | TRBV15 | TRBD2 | TGTGCCACCAGCCGGCCTCGGGGGGGCACAGATACGCAGTATTTT | CATSRPRGGTDTQYF
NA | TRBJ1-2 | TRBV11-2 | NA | TGTGCCAGCAGCTTAGTTGGGCAGGGGATATCCTATGGCTACACCTTC | CASSLVGQGISYGYTF
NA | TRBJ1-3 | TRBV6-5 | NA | TGTGCCAGCAGTCTATCTCTAGGTGGAAACACCATATATTTT | CASSLSLGGNTIYF
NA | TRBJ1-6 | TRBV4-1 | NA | TGCGCCAGCAGCCAAGTCTCCGGGACAACCCATTCACCCCTCCACTTT | CASSQVSGTTHSPLHF
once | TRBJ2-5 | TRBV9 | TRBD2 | TGTGCCAGCAGCGAGGGCCCGGGGACTAGCGGGAATAGAGAGACCCAGTACTTC | CASSEGPGTSGNRETQYF
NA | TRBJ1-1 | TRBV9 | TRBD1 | TGTGCCAGCAGCCCTAGGACCGGGACAGTGAACACTGAAGCTTTCTTT | CASSPRTGTVNTEAFF
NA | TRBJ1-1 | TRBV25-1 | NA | TGTGCCAGCAGTCGGGGGGGTAACACTGAAGCTTTCTTT | CASSRGGNTEAFF
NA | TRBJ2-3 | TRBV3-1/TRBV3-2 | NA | TGTGCCAGCAGCCATCAGGGTATCGATACGCAGTATTTT | CASSHQGIDTQYF
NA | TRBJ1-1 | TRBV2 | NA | TGTGCCAGCAGGGGGCCCACTGAAGCTTTCTTT | CASRGPTEAFF
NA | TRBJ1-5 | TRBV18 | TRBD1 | TGTGCCAGCTCGAAGACAGGGGAGAATCAGCCCCAGCATTTT | CASSKTGENQPQHF
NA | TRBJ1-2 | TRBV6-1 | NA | TGTGCCAGCAGTGACGCAGGCAGCTTAAACTATGGCTACACCTTC | CASSDAGSLNYGYTF
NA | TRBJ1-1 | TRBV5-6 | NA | TGTGCCAGCAGCTTCCTGAGAACTGAAGCTTTCTTT | CASSFLRTEAFF
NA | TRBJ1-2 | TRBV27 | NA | TGTGCCAGCAGTTTTTCGGTCCTTTATGGCTACACCTTC | CASSFSVLYGYTF
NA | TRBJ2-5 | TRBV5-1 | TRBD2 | TGCGCCAGCAGCTCGGGGGTGGTTCTAGCGGGACCTCAAGAGACCCAGTACTTC | CASSSGVVLAGPQETQYF
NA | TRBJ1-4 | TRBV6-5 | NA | TGTGCCAGCAGTCGGGGACGGCGGGGTGAAAAACTGTTTTTT | CASSRGRRGEKLFF
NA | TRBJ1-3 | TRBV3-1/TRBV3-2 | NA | TGTGCCAGCAGCTTGACGGGGACTGGAAACACCATATATTTT | CASSLTGTGNTIYF
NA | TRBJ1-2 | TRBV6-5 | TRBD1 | TGTGCCAGCAGTCGGGACAGGGGCGGAGCTGGCTACACCTTC | CASSRDRGGAGYTF
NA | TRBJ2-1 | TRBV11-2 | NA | TGTGCCAGCAGCATTCGAACAAATCCCCGGGGAAATGAGCAGTTCTTC | CASSIRTNPRGNEQFF
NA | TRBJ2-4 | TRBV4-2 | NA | TGTGCCAGCAGCCAAATGGGGGGGGGCGCGTCAAACATTCAGTACTTC | CASSQMGGGASNIQYF
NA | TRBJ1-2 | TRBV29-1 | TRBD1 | TGCAGCGCCACAAGGGGGACAGGGCCTATTTCTCATGGCTACACCTTC | CSATRGTGPISHGYTF
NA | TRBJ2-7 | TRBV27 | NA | TGTGCCAGCAGTTCCAGGGGCTTTTTCTACGAGCAGTACTTC | CASSSRGFFYEQYF
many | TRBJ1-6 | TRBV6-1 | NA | TGTGCCAGCAGTGAAGCGATCAGGGGCGCCGGTAGTTCACCCCTCCACTTT | CASSEAIRGAGSSPLHF